Each of the 22 T cell receptor beta chains below was sequenced from the same sample in a study of blood T cell repertoires in COVID-19. Only in-frame clones appear in the TCRdb table, and some are missing; sequencing was by immunoSEQ multiplex PCR. The sample contains about 170,000 clones, about 83% of which appear only once. The specimen was peripheral blood. The receptors come from a woman older than 75 with acute or convalescent COVID-19.

V gene TRBV19 combines with J gene TRBJ2-7; 9 bases agree with TRBD2. There are 15 residues in the CDR3. Trimming cost V 0 bases and J 6 bases; bases outside gene matches: 6. In germline, CDR1 is LNHDA, CDR2 SQIVND (reference sequence). CDR3 region: CASSIDRSREGEQYF. The CDR3 DNA reads as TGTGCCAGTAGTATAGATCGATCGCGGGAGGGCGAGCAGTACTTC.

The chain combines TRBV11-3 with TRBJ2-5, with a possible D match to TRBD2 (5 bases). The CDR3 covers 14 residues. Germline lookup yields CDR1 SGHNT and CDR2 YENEEA. Trimming removed 0 bases from V and 3 bases from J, with 8 bases in between. The CDR3 DNA reads as TGTGCCAGCAGCTTAGATGCCGGGGAAGAGACCCAGTACTTC. Protein: CASSLDAGEETQYF. The full variable domain, in which reference TRBV11-3 and TRBJ2-5 provide the parts outside the CDR3, is EAGVVQSPRYKIIEKKQPVAFWCNPISGHNTLYWYLQNLGQGPELLIRYENEEAVDDSQLPKDRFSAERLKGVDSTLKIQPAELGDSAVYLCASSLDAGEETQYFGPGTRLLVL.

This chain joins TRBV19 and TRBJ1-2; 10 bases are shared with TRBD1. V was clipped by 3 bases and J by 8 bases; unmatched bases: 6. This CDR3 contains 14 residues. CDR1 and CDR2 from the germline V gene are LNHDA and SQIVND (reference sequence). CDR3 nucleotides: TGTGCCAGTAGTATGGGACAGGGGTATGACGGCTACACCTTC. It translates to CASSMGQGYDGYTF.

This chain uses TRBV11-2 with TRBJ2-2; D unclear. CDR1 is SGHAT and CDR2 is FQNNGV in the germline V gene. V gave up 5 bases and J gave up 3 bases, with 16 bases separating them. CDR3 length: 16 residues. The CDR3 region is CASSPPFGIDTGELFF. The CDR3 DNA is TGTGCCAGCAGCCCGCCATTTGGCATTGACACCGGGGAGCTGTTTTTT.

This chain connects TRBV9 to TRBJ2-2, with 10 bases aligning to TRBD2. CDR1 and CDR2 from the germline V gene are SGDLS and YYNGEE. V was clipped by 4 bases and J by 4 bases; unmatched bases: 7. The CDR3 sequence is 16 residues long. This chain's CDR3 is CASSPGTSVTTGELFF. As DNA, the CDR3 is TGTGCCAGCAGCCCGGGGACTAGCGTAACCACCGGGGAGCTGTTTTTT. Full variable domain (missing parts from reference TRBV9 and TRBJ2-2): DSGVTQTPKHLITATGQRVTLRCSPRSGDLSVYWYQQSLDQGLQFLIQYYNGEERAKGNILERFSAQQFPDLHSELNLSSLELGDSALYFCASSPGTSVTTGELFFGEGSRLTVL.

This chain joins TRBV30 and TRBJ1-4; 7 bases are a match to TRBD1. This CDR3 spans 14 amino acids. Per the germline V gene, CDR1 is GTSNPN and CDR2 is SVGIG (reference sequence). Trimming cost V 1 base and J 5 bases; bases outside gene matches: 4. The CDR3 reads CAWSGLTGNEKLFF. In DNA form, the CDR3 reads TGTGCCTGGAGTGGCCTGACAGGGAATGAAAAACTGTTTTTT. Looking up the rest from reference TRBV30 and TRBJ1-4 gives the full variable domain: SQTIHQWPATLVQPVGSPLSLECTVEGTSNPNLYWYRQAAGRGLQLLFYSVGIGQISSEVPQNLSASRPQDRQFILSSKKLLLSDSGFYLCAWSGLTGNEKLFFGSGTQLSVL.

Only a few counts were recorded for this clone. This rearrangement joins TRBV12-5 to TRBJ1-2; D is perhaps TRBD1 (6 bases). Trimming left V 3 bases short and J 4 bases short, with 15 bases between. Germline values: CDR1 LGHNT, CDR2 FRNRAP. The CDR3 runs to 15 residues. The chain's CDR3 is CASGFPDRPSYGYTF. The CDR3, as DNA: TGTGCTAGTGGTTTCCCGGACAGACCAAGCTATGGCTACACCTTC.

The V gene is TRBV30, the J gene TRBJ2-7, with 12 nucleotides matching TRBD1. With V trimmed by 4 bases and J by 5 bases, 9 bases remained unmatched. The CDR3 has 15 residues. Germline-derived CDR1 and CDR2 are GTSNPN and SVGIG (reference sequence). The CDR3 sequence is CAWTPGTGGTHEQYF. The CDR3 DNA follows: TGTGCCTGGACCCCCGGGACAGGGGGCACCCACGAGCAGTACTTC. The full variable domain, its missing parts supplied by reference TRBV30 and TRBJ2-7, is SQTIHQWPATLVQPVGSPLSLECTVEGTSNPNLYWYRQAAGRGLQLLFYSVGIGQISSEVPQNLSASRPQDRQFILSSKKLLLSDSGFYLCAWTPGTGGTHEQYFGPGTRLTVT.

The chain is built from TRBV11-2 and TRBJ1-1; possibly TRBD1 for D (6 bases). This CDR3 has 15 residues. V lost 4 bases to trimming and J lost 1 base, with 13 bases between them. Germline V gene data show CDR1 as SGHAT and CDR2 as FQNNGV. CDR3 in DNA: TGTGCCAGCAGCTCTTACAGGGCCCCGAACACTGAAGCTTTCTTT. Translating it yields CASSSYRAPNTEAFF.

The chain joins TRBV6-5 to TRBJ2-7, with TRBD2 matching 11 bases. This CDR3 contains 15 residues. The V gene's germline CDR1 is MNHEY and CDR2 SVGAGI. The ends lost 0 bases at V and 3 bases at J; junction bases unmatched: 1. CDR3 nucleotides: TGTGCCAGCAGTTACTCTAGCGGGAGGGTCTACGAGCAGTACTTC. This encodes CASSYSSGRVYEQYF.

This chain connects TRBV7-9 to TRBJ1-4; TRBD1 aligns across 9 bases. CDR1 SEHNR and CDR2 FQNEAQ come from the germline V gene (reference sequence). The CDR3 sequence is 15 residues long. The V and J ends lost 1 base and 8 bases, in that order; junction bases with no gene match: 5. The CDR3 region is CASSLDRGQREKLFF. In DNA form, the CDR3 reads TGTGCCAGCAGCTTAGACAGGGGGCAACGAGAAAAACTGTTTTTT.

Comments on this clone: A junction end diverges from the germline sequence, so it may reflect a read error. The gene calls are TRBV2 and TRBJ1-2; D is unresolved. The CDR3 runs to 12 residues. Germline values: CDR1 SNHLY, CDR2 FYNNEI. The CDR3 loop reads CASTTGLVPPRF. The CDR3 region has the DNA TGTGCCAGCACGACCGGGTTAGTTCCCCCCCGATTC.

The chain joins TRBV30 to TRBJ2-7; D possibly corresponds to TRBD1 (6 bases). CDR1 is GTSNPN, CDR2 SVGIG, per germline (reference sequence). V was trimmed by 0 bases and J by 6 bases, leaving 12 bases between them. The CDR3 is 13 residues long. CDR3 in DNA: TGTGCCTGGAGTGTTTGGGCAGGGGCCGAGCAGTACTTC. Encoded protein: CAWSVWAGAEQYF.

This clone was seen only once. The chain couples TRBV6-5 to TRBJ1-5; 7 bases fit TRBD1. Germline V CDR1 and CDR2: MNHEY, SVGAGI. Trimming cost V 5 bases and J 6 bases; bases outside gene matches: 7. The CDR3 totals 14 residues. The CDR3 loop is CASSQRQGAQPQHF. CDR3 nucleotides: TGTGCCAGCAGTCAGCGACAGGGAGCTCAGCCCCAGCATTTT.

This chain joins TRBV7-8 and TRBJ1-2; 7 nucleotides align to TRBD1. This CDR3 is 14 amino acids long. CDR1 and CDR2 from the germline V gene are SGHVS and FQNEAQ. V lost 3 bases to trimming and J lost 8 bases; unmatched junction nucleotides: 9. The CDR3 nucleotides read TGTGCCAGCAGCTTGCCGGGGATAGGGGGCGGCTACACCTTC. Translated, it gives CASSLPGIGGGYTF.

The chain combines TRBV5-4 with TRBJ2-7; 9 bases fit TRBD1. The germline CDR1 and CDR2 sequences are SGHNT and YYREEE (reference sequence). The length of the CDR3 is 15 residues. The trim removed 3 bases at V and 2 bases at J, leaving 6 bases unmatched. CDR3 nucleotide sequence: TGTGCCAGCAGCTGGGCCAGGACAGGGGCCTACGAGCAGTACTTC. Translated: CASSWARTGAYEQYF.

V is TRBV2 and J is TRBJ2-1, with 8 bases lining up with TRBD2. Trimming at V came to 2 bases and at J to 3 bases, leaving 9 bases not matched to a gene. CDR3 length equals 17 residues. The V gene's germline CDR1 is SNHLY and CDR2 FYNNEI. CDR3 coding DNA: TGTGCCAGCAGTGAAAGGCTCGCAGCGGGGGTCTACAATGAGCAGTTCTTC. Translating it yields CASSERLAAGVYNEQFF.

The chain couples TRBV19 to TRBJ1-5; weak D call: TRBD1 (5 bases). V was clipped by 5 bases and J by 4 bases, with 12 bases between them. Germline V gene lookup returns CDR1 LNHDA and CDR2 SQIVND (reference sequence). This CDR3 spans 14 amino acids. The CDR3 region has the DNA TGTGCCAGTAGTGGCTCCGGGGGGAATCAGCCCCAGCATTTT. It is translated as CASSGSGGNQPQHF.

The chain joins TRBV19 to TRBJ2-3; 9 bases align to TRBD1. J lost 0 bases, V lost 6 bases, and 4 bases had no gene match. The CDR3 consists of 15 residues. Germline V gene data show CDR1 as LNHDA and CDR2 as SQIVND (reference sequence). CDR3 DNA sequence: TGTGCCAGTAGCGAGACAGGGGGAAGCACAGATACGCAGTATTTT. As protein: CASSETGGSTDTQYF. Based on the CDR3 plus reference TRBV19 and TRBJ2-3, the full variable domain is DGGITQSPKYLFRKEGQNVTLSCEQNLNHDAMYWYRQDPGQGLRLIYYSQIVNDFQKGDIAEGYSVSREKKESFPLTVTSAQKNPTAFYLCASSETGGSTDTQYFGPGTRLTVL.

The genes are TRBV19 and TRBJ2-3; a weak D match, TRBD1 (6 bases). The CDR3 runs to 16 residues. The germline CDR1 and CDR2 sequences are LNHDA and SQIVND (reference sequence). V shed 5 bases and J shed 7 bases, with 22 bases lying between them. The CDR3 here is CASSGIRDQGIHTQYF. The DNA for the CDR3 is TGTGCCAGTAGTGGCATCCGGGACCAGGGGATCCATACGCAGTATTTT.

V is TRBV29-1 and J is TRBJ2-5; TRBD2 aligns across 14 bases. The CDR3 has 13 residues. CDR1 is SQVTM, CDR2 ANQGSEA, per germline. The V segment lost 6 bases and the J segment 6 bases; nucleotides outside the gene matches: 3. The CDR3 DNA sequence: TGCAGCGTACGACTAGCGGGGGGGAAGACCCAGTACTTC. This codes for CSVRLAGGKTQYF.

This clone was observed a handful of times. This rearrangement joins TRBV30 to TRBJ2-7; D is unresolved. The CDR3 length is 14 residues. Deletions cut 0 bases from V and 9 bases from J, with 18 bases between. The germline gives CDR1 GTSNPN, CDR2 SVGIG (reference sequence). The CDR3 bases are TGTGCCTGGAGTGTACCTAGGTCGCGGATAGGGCAGTACTTC. Its translation: CAWSVPRSRIGQYF. The whole variable domain, filled in from reference TRBV30 and TRBJ2-7, reads SQTIHQWPATLVQPVGSPLSLECTVEGTSNPNLYWYRQAAGRGLQLLFYSVGIGQISSEVPQNLSASRPQDRQFILSSKKLLLSDSGFYLCAWSVPRSRIGQYFGPGTRLTVT.